This T cell receptor beta chain is drawn from a study of T cell responses to AZD1222 COVID-19 vaccine. Study-level findings and limits: There were vaccine-associated CD4 TCRs across spike, dominant at 160-218 and 743-854. The donor cohort was predominantly white British with a female majority, and clonal diversity may have been underestimated.

Concerning this clone itself: Antigen specificity is unknown.

Second-dose groups at about 4 or about 12 weeks were pooled. Assay: immunoSEQ multiplex PCR; the TCRdb copy retains only in-frame clones and omits some. The table includes roughly 110,000 clones, 92% detected once. This sequence was found in an adult who received the AZD1222 COVID-19 vaccine. The sample in question was peripheral blood, obtained 28 days after the second AZD1222 dose.

CDR3 in amino acids: CASSLGGLNEQFF. The DNA of the CDR3 is TGTGCCAGCAGCTTAGGGGGTTTGAATGAGCAGTTCTTC. The chain couples TRBV7-9 to TRBJ2-1; the D is unclear. This CDR3 contains 13 residues. Trimming pared 1 base from V and 7 bases from J, leaving 8 bases between. Germline V CDR1 and CDR2: SEHNR, FQNEAQ (reference sequence).